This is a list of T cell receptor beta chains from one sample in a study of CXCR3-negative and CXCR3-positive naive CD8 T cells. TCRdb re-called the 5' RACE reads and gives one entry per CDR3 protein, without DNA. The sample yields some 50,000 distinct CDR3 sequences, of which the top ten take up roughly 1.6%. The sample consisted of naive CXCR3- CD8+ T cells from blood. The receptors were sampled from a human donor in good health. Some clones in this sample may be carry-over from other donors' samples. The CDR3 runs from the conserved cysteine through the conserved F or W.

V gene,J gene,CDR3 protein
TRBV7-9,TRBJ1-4,CASSSPGQKEKLFF
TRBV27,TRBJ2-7,CASRLAGAIRYEQYF
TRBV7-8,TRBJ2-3,CASSATGALMDTQYF
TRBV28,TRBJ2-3,CASSGITSGRAWDTQYF
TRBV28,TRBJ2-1,CASSQRTGGSYNEQFF
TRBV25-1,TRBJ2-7,CACSEVGLAGHEQYF
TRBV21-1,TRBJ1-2,CASSGGSNYGYTF
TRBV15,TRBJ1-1,CATKQGVGTEAFF
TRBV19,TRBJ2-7,CASSIGYEQYF
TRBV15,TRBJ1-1,CATSSHLDGVMNTEAFF
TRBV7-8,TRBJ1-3,CASSRSSGNTIYF
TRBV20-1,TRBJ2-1,CSARSGDLYNEQFF
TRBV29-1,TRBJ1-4,CSTSTNEKLFF
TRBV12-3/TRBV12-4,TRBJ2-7,CASRSRSSSYEQYF
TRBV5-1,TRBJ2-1,CASSFRDRGLDEQFF
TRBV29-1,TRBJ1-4,CSVGATPHNEKLFF
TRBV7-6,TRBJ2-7,CASSLAGGIANEQYF
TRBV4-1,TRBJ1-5,CASSQVYPDRAGNSNQPQHF
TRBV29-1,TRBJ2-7,CSVDWEQGEQYF
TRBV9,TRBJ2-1,CASSPGYEQFF
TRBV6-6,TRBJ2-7,CASSSGTSGRQRYEQYF
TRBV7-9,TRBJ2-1,CASSFMDNEQFF
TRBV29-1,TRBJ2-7,CSVATGGSLYEQYF
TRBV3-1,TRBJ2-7,CASDRPGAYEQYF
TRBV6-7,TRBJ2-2,CASSYLILTRQNTGELFF
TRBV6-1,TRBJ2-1,CASRGTSGGPYNEQFF
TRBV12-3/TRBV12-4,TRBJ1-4,CASSSSVRGEKLFF
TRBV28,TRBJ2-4,CASTEFIAKNIQYF
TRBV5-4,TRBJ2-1,CASSYGWNYNEQFF
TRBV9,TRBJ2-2,CASSPGATGELFF
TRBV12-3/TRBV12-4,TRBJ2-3,CASTSQGANTDTQYF
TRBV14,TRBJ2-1,CASSRLTSIDEQFF
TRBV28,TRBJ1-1,CASTRGPPAFF
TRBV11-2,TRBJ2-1,CASSLGGYNEQFF
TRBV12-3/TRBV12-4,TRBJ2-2,CASSRGASTGELFF
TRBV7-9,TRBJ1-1,CASSPVSGAGEAFF
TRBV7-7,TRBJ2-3,CASSSAGTVTDTQYF
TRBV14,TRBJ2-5,CASSRTGGVETQYF
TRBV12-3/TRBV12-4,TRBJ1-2,CTSNLQGTYGYTF
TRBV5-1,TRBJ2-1,CASSSAGGSYNEQFF
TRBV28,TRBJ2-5,CASSLGSGWQETQYF